These T cell receptor beta chains were read from a single sample in a study of blood T cell repertoires in COVID-19. TCRdb keeps only in-frame clones here, not all; method: immunoSEQ multiplex PCR. In the table there are more than 120,000 clones, more than 75% of which are singletons. The sequenced material came from peripheral blood. The receptors shown here come from a human donor in a cohort sampled during active COVID-19. Both conserved end residues are part of each CDR3. Fields, in order: V gene, CDR3 length, J gene, clone size, CDR3 protein. Clone size is not always given. Where it is, it says once, few, many or a class for expanded clones.

v_gene: TRBV30
len: 17
j_gene: TRBJ2-4
abundance: .
CDR3aa: CAWSFSDRGLAKNIQYF

v_gene: TRBV28
len: 14
j_gene: TRBJ1-2
abundance: once
CDR3aa: CASRWGQGVYGYTF

v_gene: TRBV3-1/TRBV3-2
len: 13
j_gene: TRBJ1-1
abundance: once
CDR3aa: CASSQGQGTEAFF

v_gene: TRBV15
len: 15
j_gene: TRBJ2-5
abundance: .
CDR3aa: CATSREGPGAETQYF

v_gene: TRBV28
len: 15
j_gene: TRBJ2-3
abundance: .
CDR3aa: CASRRGRGAMDTQYF

v_gene: TRBV10-3
len: 14
j_gene: TRBJ1-5
abundance: .
CDR3aa: CAISEPGGGQPQHF

v_gene: TRBV29-1
len: 12
j_gene: TRBJ2-5
abundance: few
CDR3aa: CSGGQGGETQYF

v_gene: TRBV6-1
len: 15
j_gene: TRBJ2-7
abundance: .
CDR3aa: CASSENWDSAYEQYF

v_gene: TRBV28
len: 14
j_gene: TRBJ2-7
abundance: .
CDR3aa: CASRNGAANYEQYF

v_gene: TRBV28
len: 14
j_gene: TRBJ2-5
abundance: .
CDR3aa: CASSFPGREETQYF

v_gene: TRBV19
len: 14
j_gene: TRBJ1-1
abundance: .
CDR3aa: CASNPQGLNTEAFF

v_gene: TRBV5-4
len: 15
j_gene: TRBJ2-1
abundance: .
CDR3aa: CASSSSGSSYNEQFF

v_gene: TRBV7-9
len: 14
j_gene: TRBJ2-7
abundance: .
CDR3aa: CASSSGGLDGEQYF

v_gene: TRBV4-2
len: 17
j_gene: TRBJ2-3
abundance: .
CDR3aa: CASSQVGGGTYTDTQYF

v_gene: TRBV2
len: 16
j_gene: TRBJ2-3
abundance: .
CDR3aa: CASRATLAGGTDTQYF